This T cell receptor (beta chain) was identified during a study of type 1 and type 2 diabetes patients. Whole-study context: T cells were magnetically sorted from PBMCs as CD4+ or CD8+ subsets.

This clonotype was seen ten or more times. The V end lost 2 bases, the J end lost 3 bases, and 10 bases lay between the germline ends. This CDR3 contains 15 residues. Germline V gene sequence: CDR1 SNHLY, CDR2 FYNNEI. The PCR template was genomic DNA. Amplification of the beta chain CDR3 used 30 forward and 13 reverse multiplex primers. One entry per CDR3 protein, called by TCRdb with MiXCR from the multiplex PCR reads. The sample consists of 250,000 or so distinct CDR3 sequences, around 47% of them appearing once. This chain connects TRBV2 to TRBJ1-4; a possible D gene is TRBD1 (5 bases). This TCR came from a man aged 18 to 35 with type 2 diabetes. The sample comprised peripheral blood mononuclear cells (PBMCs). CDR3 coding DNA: TGTGCCAGCAGTGAATTCGGGGGATCTAATGAAAAACTGTTTTTT. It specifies CASSEFGGSNEKLFF.